This TCR beta chain was profiled in a study of T-cell memory formation after mild COVID-19. Study conclusions and caveats: Researchers could not confirm that second-wave clones peaking on day 37 targeted SARS-CoV-2. CD4+ contracting clones lay mainly in CM and EM, CD8+ ones in EMRA.

MiXCR, applied by TCRdb to the 5' RACE reads, yields one record per CDR3 protein. This table has around 200,000 distinct CDR3 sequences, about a fifth appearing once. This clonotype came up a few times. Its antigen is not known. Trimming shortened V by 3 bases and J by 0 bases, and 9 bases separated the two germline ends. This CDR3 contains 15 residues. The receptor was derived from an adult woman who had mild COVID-19 (a few samples of this study predate the infection). Cell type and time point are not known. This chain links TRBV12-3 or TRBV12-4 with TRBJ1-3; D gene uncertain. The sample taken for sequencing was PBMCs or a T cell subset sorted from them (not recorded which). The CDR3 reads CASSFLGISGNTIYF. The CDR3 nucleotides read TGTGCCAGCAGTTTTCTGGGGATCTCTGGAAACACCATATATTTT.